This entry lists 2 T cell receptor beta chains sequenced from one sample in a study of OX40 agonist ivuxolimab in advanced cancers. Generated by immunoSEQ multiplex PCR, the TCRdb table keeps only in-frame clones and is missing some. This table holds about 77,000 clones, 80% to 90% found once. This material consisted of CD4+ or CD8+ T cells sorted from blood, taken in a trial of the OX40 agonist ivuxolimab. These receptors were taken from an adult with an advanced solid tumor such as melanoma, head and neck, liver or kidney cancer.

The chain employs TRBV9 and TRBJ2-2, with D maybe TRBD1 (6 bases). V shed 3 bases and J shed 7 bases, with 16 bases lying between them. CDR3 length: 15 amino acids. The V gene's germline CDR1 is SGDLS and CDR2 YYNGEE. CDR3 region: CASSESPVGGGELFF. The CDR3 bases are TGTGCCAGCAGCGAAAGCCCCGTAGGGGGCGGGGAGCTGTTTTTT.

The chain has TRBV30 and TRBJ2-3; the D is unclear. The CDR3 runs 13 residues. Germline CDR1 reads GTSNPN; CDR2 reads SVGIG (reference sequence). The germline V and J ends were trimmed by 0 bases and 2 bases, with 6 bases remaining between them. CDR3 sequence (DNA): TGTGCCTGGAGTGTAAGGGTCACAGATACGCAGTATTTT. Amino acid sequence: CAWSVRVTDTQYF.